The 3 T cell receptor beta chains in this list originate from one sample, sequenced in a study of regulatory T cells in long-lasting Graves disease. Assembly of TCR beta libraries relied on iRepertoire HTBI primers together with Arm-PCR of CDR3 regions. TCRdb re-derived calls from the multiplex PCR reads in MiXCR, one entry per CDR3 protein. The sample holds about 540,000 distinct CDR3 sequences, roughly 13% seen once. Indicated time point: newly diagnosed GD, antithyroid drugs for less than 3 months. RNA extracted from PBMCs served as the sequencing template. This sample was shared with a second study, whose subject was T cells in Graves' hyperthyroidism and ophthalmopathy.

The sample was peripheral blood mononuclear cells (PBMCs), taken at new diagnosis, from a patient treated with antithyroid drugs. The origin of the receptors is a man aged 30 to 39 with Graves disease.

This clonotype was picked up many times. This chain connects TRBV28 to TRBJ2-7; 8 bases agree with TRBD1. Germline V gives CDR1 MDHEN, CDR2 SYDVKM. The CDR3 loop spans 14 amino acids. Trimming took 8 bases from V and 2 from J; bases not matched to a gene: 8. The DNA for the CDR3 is TGTGCCAGCGTCAAGAACAGGGGGGCCTACGAGCAGTACTTC. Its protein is CASVKNRGAYEQYF. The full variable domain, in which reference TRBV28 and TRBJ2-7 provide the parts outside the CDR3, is DVKVTQSSRYLVKRTGEKVFLECVQDMDHENMFWYRQDPGLGLRLIYFSYDVKMKEKGDIPEGYSVSREKKERFSLILESASTNQTSMYLCASVKNRGAYEQYFGPGTRLTVT.

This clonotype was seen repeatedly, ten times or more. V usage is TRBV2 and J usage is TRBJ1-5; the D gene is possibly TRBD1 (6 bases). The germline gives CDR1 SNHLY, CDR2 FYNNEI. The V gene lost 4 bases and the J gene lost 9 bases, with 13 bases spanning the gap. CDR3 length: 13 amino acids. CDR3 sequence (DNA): TGTGCCAGCAGTGGGAATGACAGGCCGCCCCAGCATTTT. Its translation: CASSGNDRPPQHF. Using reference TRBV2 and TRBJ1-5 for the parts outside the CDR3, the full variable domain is EPEVTQTPSHQVTQMGQEVILRCVPISNHLYFYWYRQILGQKVEFLVSFYNNEISEKSEIFDDQFSVERPDGSNFTLKIRSTKLEDSAMYFCASSGNDRPPQHFGDGTRLSIL.

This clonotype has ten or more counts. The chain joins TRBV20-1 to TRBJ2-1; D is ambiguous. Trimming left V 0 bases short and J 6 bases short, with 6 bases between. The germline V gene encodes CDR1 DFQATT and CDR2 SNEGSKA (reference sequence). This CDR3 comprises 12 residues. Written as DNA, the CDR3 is TGCAGTGCTAGAGACGGGCGCAATGAGCAGTTCTTC. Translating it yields CSARDGRNEQFF.